This T cell receptor beta chain was found in a study of response to subunit inactivated influenza vaccine. Findings and limits, study-wide: The authors put forward the suggestion that each seasonal influenza vaccination may bring in only a limited number of new T cells.

This clonotype showed up just a few times. Its target is unknown. MiXCR, applied by TCRdb to the RT-PCR reads, yields one record per CDR3 protein. The sample shows a few hundred thousand distinct CDR3 sequences, around 15% of them seen only once. The CDR3 runs to 14 residues. Germline loops: CDR1 SNHLY, CDR2 FYNNEI. Trimming took off 7 bases at V and 1 base at J, with 11 bases between the two ends. The J gene is TRBJ1-5, the V gene TRBV2; perhaps TRBD1 as D (5 bases). The specimen was PBMCs from blood, collected less than 13 days after vaccination. The receptor comes from a man over 45 who received an inactivated influenza vaccine. The CDR3 is CASKSDRSNQPQHF. The CDR3 DNA follows: TGTGCCAGCAAGTCCGACAGAAGCAATCAGCCCCAGCATTTT.